The entry below describes one T cell receptor (beta chain). This sample was included in a study of blood T cell repertoires in COVID-19. Across the whole study: Samples of COVID-19 (acute and convalescent) were obtained from the United States, Italy and Spain. T cells, B-cell-depleted T cells, or PBMCs provided the cDNA or gDNA that served as material.

The CDR3 has 16 residues. With V trimmed by 6 bases and J by 0 bases, 8 bases remained unmatched. Germline V gene data show CDR1 as SNHLY and CDR2 as FYNNEI. Per the authors' pipeline: Estimation of nucleated cell counts relied on the amplification of reference gene primers. Sequencing was performed with immunoSEQ multiplex PCR; in TCRdb, only in-frame clones are kept and a portion is missing. The V and J calls and the clone size are those of that table, but D and trimming were determined from the DNA. The sample shows some 76,000 clones, 75% to 95% of them seen only once. This chain joins TRBV2 and TRBJ1-5, with TRBD1 identical over 7 bases. The TCR was taken from a woman younger than 30 with acute or convalescent COVID-19. Sample: peripheral blood. CDR3 sequence: CASSLTQGDSNQPQHF. CDR3 in DNA: TGTGCCAGCAGCCTCACTCAGGGGGATAGCAATCAGCCCCAGCATTTT.